Described below is a single T cell receptor (beta chain) sequence and its context. The method was immunoSEQ multiplex PCR; TCRdb's version includes in-frame clones alone and lacks a portion of them. The sample contains approximately 90,000 clones, just under 95% of which appear only once. CDR3 length equals 12 residues. The V end was cut by 6 bases, the J end by 2 bases, with 7 bases between. Looked up from germline, CDR1 is MNHEY and CDR2 is SVGAGI. This sample stems from a study of T cell changes during pregnancy in multiple sclerosis. This chain joins TRBV6-5 and TRBJ1-2; D is uncertain. Sequenced material: peripheral blood, taken in the third trimester of pregnancy. The sequence was collected from a female donor with multiple sclerosis, enrolled in a pregnancy study. Here the CDR3 reads CASSTINYGYTF. CDR3 sequence (DNA): TGTGCCAGCAGCACTATAAACTATGGCTACACCTTC.